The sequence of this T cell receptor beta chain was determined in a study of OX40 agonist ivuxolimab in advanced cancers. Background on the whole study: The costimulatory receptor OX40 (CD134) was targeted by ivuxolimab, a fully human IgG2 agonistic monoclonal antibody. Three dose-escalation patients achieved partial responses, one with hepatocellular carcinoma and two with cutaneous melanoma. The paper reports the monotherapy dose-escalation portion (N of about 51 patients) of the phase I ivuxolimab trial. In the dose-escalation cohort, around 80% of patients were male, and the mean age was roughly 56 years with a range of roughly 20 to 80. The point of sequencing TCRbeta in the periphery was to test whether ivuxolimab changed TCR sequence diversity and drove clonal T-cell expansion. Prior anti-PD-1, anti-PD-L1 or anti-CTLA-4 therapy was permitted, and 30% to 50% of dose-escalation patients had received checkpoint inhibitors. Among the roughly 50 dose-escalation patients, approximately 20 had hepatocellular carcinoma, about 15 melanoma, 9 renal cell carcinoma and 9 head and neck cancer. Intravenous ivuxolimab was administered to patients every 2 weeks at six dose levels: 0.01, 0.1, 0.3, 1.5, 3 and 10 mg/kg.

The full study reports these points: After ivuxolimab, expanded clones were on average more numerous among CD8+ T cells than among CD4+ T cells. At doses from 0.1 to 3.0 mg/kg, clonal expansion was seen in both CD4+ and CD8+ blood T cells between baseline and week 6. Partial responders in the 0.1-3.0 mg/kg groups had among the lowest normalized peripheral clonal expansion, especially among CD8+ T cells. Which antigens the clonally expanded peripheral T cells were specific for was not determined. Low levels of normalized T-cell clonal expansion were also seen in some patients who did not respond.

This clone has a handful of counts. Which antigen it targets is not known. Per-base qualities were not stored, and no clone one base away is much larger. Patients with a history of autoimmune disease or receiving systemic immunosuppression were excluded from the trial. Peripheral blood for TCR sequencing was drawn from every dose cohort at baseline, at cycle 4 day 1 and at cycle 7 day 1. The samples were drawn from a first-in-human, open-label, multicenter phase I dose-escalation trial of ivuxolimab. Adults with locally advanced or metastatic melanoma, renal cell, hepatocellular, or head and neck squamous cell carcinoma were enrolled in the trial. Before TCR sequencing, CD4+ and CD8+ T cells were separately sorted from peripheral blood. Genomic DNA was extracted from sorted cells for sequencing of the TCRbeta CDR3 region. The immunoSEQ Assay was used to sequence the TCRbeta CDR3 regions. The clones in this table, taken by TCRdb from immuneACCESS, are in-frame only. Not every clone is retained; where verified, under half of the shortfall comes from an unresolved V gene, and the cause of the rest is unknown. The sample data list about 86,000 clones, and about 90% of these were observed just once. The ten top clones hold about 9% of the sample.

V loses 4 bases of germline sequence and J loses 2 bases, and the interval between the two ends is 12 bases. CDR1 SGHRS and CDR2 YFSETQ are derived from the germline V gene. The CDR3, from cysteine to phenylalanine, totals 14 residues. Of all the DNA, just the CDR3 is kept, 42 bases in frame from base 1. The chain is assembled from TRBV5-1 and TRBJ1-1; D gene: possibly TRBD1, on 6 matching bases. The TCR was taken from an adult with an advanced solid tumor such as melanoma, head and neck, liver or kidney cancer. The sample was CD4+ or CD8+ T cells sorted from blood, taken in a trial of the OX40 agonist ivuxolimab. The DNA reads TGCGCCAGCAGCGTGCAGGGGACTAACACTGAAGCTTTCTTT. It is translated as CASSVQGTNTEAFF.